Listed below are T cell receptor beta chains from one sample, sequenced in a study of a mutant IDH1 vaccine in newly diagnosed glioma. Here immunoSEQ multiplex PCR was the method, and the copy in TCRdb shows in-frame clones only, minus some. The sample records over 55,000 clones, around 91% being singletons. The antigens for these receptors are not known. The specimen was PBMCs, collected from a glioma patient whose treatment included an IDH1 peptide vaccine. The receptor set was obtained from a man in his forties with glioma. CDR3s include the opening cysteine and the closing phenylalanine or tryptophan. The D gene is left open where the match is weak. Some rows mark clone size as missing; the rest say once, few, many or name a class of expanded clone.

V	size	D	J	DNA	CDR3
TRBV7-9	-	TRBD1	TRBJ2-2	TGTGCCAGCAGCCCGACAGGGGCGAACACCGGGGAGCTGTTTTTT	CASSPTGANTGELFF
TRBV11-2	-	-	TRBJ1-3	TGTGCCAGCAGCTATAGCACCGACGCCACCATATATTTT	CASSYSTDATIYF
TRBV5-5	once	-	TRBJ1-6	TGTGCCAGCAGCTCGGGAACGGTCGCCTCCTATAATTCACCCCTCCACTTT	CASSSGTVASYNSPLHF
TRBV5-4	-	-	TRBJ2-1	TGTGCCAGCAGCTTGGGAACAGCCTTCTACAATGAGCAGTTCTTC	CASSLGTAFYNEQFF
TRBV29-1	-	-	TRBJ1-1	TGCAGCGTTTCCCAAGCTTTCTTT	CSVSQAFF
TRBV10-3	-	-	TRBJ1-5	TGTGCCATCAGTGACAGCAATCAGCCCCAGCATTTT	CAISDSNQPQHF
TRBV30	few	TRBD1	TRBJ1-5	TGTGCCTGGAACAATGGAGGGGGCACGGAGCCCCAGCATTTT	CAWNNGGGTEPQHF
TRBV5-1	-	-	TRBJ2-4	TGCGCCAGCAGCTTGGAACTAGCCAAAAACATTCAGTACTTC	CASSLELAKNIQYF
TRBV15	once	TRBD1	TRBJ1-4	TGTGCCACCAGCAGAGAATGGGGACAGGGGGAAAAACTGTTTTTT	CATSREWGQGEKLFF
TRBV5-6	-	-	TRBJ2-3	TGTGCCAGCAGCTTGTTTCGGGGCACAGATACGCAGTATTTT	CASSLFRGTDTQYF
TRBV29-1	-	TRBD1	TRBJ2-7	TGCAGCGTTGAATTGGGCGGGACAGGGGGCTACGAGCAGTACTTC	CSVELGGTGGYEQYF
TRBV4-3	-	-	TRBJ2-4	TGCGCCAGCAGCCAAGAATTAAGGCGAAACATTCAGTACTTC	CASSQELRRNIQYF
TRBV7-2	-	-	TRBJ2-7	TGTGCCAGCAGCTTTACCTACCTCACGGGTTCCGCCAAACGGCAGTACTTC	CASSFTYLTGSAKRQYF
TRBV6-4	-	TRBD1	TRBJ2-2	TGTGCCAGTAGCCCGGGACAGGGCACCGGGGAGCTGTTTTTT	CASSPGQGTGELFF
TRBV4-2	once	-	TRBJ1-1	TGTGCCAGCAGCCAGGACCCGGGGGCGCGAGCTTTCTTT	CASSQDPGARAFF
TRBV4-1	few	-	TRBJ2-5	TGCGCCAGCAGCCAAGCAAAAAATGCCCAAGAGACCCAGTACTTC	CASSQAKNAQETQYF
TRBV28	once	-	TRBJ2-1	TGTGCCAGCAGTTTTTCGAGCGGATTCACCATTAACAATGAGCAGTTCTTC	CASSFSSGFTINNEQFF
TRBV6-6	-	TRBD1	TRBJ2-3	TGTGCCAGCAGTTACGACAGGGGGTTGGAGTATTTT	CASSYDRGLEYF
TRBV4-1	-	-	TRBJ1-2	TGCGCCAGCAGCCAAGGATCAGGAGCACGGGATGGCTACACCTTC	CASSQGSGARDGYTF
TRBV19	-	TRBD1	TRBJ1-1	TGTGCCAGTAGCCAAGACAGGGGTCCAAACACTGAAGCTTTCTTT	CASSQDRGPNTEAFF
TRBV15	-	-	TRBJ2-3	TGTGCCACCAGCAGACTGGGGTACACAGATACGCAGTATTTT	CATSRLGYTDTQYF
TRBV15	-	-	TRBJ2-7	TGTGCCACCAGCAGAGATCTTAGCTACGAGCAGTACTTC	CATSRDLSYEQYF
TRBV6-5	-	-	TRBJ1-4	TGTGCCAGCAGTTACGCCAGCATAAATGAAAAACTGTTTTTT	CASSYASINEKLFF
TRBV10-3	-	-	TRBJ1-2	TGTGCCATCAATAACGACAACTCCGGGGGCTACACCTTC	CAINNDNSGGYTF
TRBV28	-	-	TRBJ1-6	TGTGCCAGCAGTTTATCTCGCGGACAGACCTATAATTCACCCCTCCACTTT	CASSLSRGQTYNSPLHF
TRBV4-1	-	TRBD1	TRBJ1-5	TGCGCCAGCAGCTCGACAGGGTTTCAGCCCCAGCATTTT	CASSSTGFQPQHF
TRBV18	-	TRBD2	TRBJ2-5	TGTGCCAGCTCACGTAGCGGGACTCAAGAGACCCAGTACTTC	CASSRSGTQETQYF
TRBV10-1	-	-	TRBJ1-5	TGCGCCAGCTGGGGAGTGTACATAAATCAGCCCCAGCATTTT	CASWGVYINQPQHF
TRBV10-1	-	-	TRBJ1-1	TGCGCCAGCAGTGAATCTTACCTGAAGGGCACTGAAGCTTTCTTT	CASSESYLKGTEAFF
TRBV7-3	-	-	TRBJ1-2	TGTGCCAGCAGCTTAGGGGGGGCTGGTGGCTACACCTTC	CASSLGGAGGYTF
TRBV18	-	-	TRBJ2-7	TGTGCCAGCTCACCTGCCGGACCCCGGGGAGTTGCCTACGAGCAGTACTTC	CASSPAGPRGVAYEQYF
TRBV4-3	-	TRBD2	TRBJ2-1	TGCGCCAGCAGCCAAGATCGGGCGGGAGGGGAATACAATGAGCAGTTCTTC	CASSQDRAGGEYNEQFF
TRBV11-3	once	-	TRBJ2-3	TGTGCCAGCAGCTTAAATGGGGGGTCAGATACGCAGTATTTT	CASSLNGGSDTQYF
TRBV28	-	-	TRBJ1-2	TGTGCCAGCGCTCATGACACCTCCTATGGCTACACCTTC	CASAHDTSYGYTF
TRBV7-7	-	-	TRBJ1-1	TGTGCTAGCAGCCTTTCCCTTGGCACTGAAGCTTTCTTT	CASSLSLGTEAFF
TRBV28	-	-	TRBJ2-5	TGTGCCAGCAGTTTAGTAGGGTACAGGGAGACCCAGTACTTC	CASSLVGYRETQYF
TRBV28	-	-	TRBJ1-5	TGTGCCAGCGGGGGGAGCAATCAGCCCCAGCATTTT	CASGGSNQPQHF
TRBV29-1	-	-	TRBJ2-7	TGCAGCGTTGAAGGGCCTGTCGGATACGAGCAGTACTTC	CSVEGPVGYEQYF
TRBV7-2	-	-	TRBJ2-7	TGTGCCAGCAGCTTACGGCCAAAACGAGTAGACGAGCAGTACTTC	CASSLRPKRVDEQYF
TRBV7-2	-	-	TRBJ1-2	TGTGCCAGCAGCTTTCTCTCGGGAAAAGCTAACTATGGCTACACCTTC	CASSFLSGKANYGYTF
TRBV7-2	-	-	TRBJ1-2	TGTGCCAGCAGCTACAGGGAATATGGCTACACCTTC	CASSYREYGYTF
TRBV19	-	-	TRBJ2-7	TGTGCCAGTAACCTGGCCCCAGGGCGTGGCGAGCAGTACTTC	CASNLAPGRGEQYF
TRBV28	-	-	TRBJ2-3	TGTGCCAGCAGTTTGCTGAGGTCCAAAGATACGCAGTATTTT	CASSLLRSKDTQYF
TRBV7-9	-	-	TRBJ1-4	TGTGCCAGCAGCTTAGGCCTAGAGATAACTAATGAAAAACTGTTTTTT	CASSLGLEITNEKLFF
TRBV6-1	-	-	TRBJ2-7	TGTGCCAGCAGGAGGACGGTGTACCCCTACGAGCAGTACTTC	CASRRTVYPYEQYF
TRBV13	-	-	TRBJ2-1	TGTGCCAGCAGTCGCGGGGACTTCTCCTACAATGAGCAGTTCTTC	CASSRGDFSYNEQFF
TRBV2	few	TRBD2	TRBJ2-5	TGTGCCAGCATGCTAGCGGGAGGGGGGCGCGAGACCCAGTACTTC	CASMLAGGGRETQYF
TRBV29-1	-	TRBD1	TRBJ1-1	TGCAGCGTTGAAGGACAGGGGGCGAATGCTTTCTTT	CSVEGQGANAFF
TRBV7-2	-	TRBD2	TRBJ2-7	TGTGCCAGCAGCATGGGACTAGCGGGAATCGACGAGCAGTACTTC	CASSMGLAGIDEQYF